This T cell receptor (beta chain) was retrieved from a study of T cells in Graves' hyperthyroidism and ophthalmopathy. General study results and limits: Most clonotypes that expanded in the thyroid above 0.001 also showed up in blood.

Stable hyperthyroidism: no ophthalmopathy progression over 18 months of follow-up. In its sample, this clonotype was seen many times. Antigen specificity is unknown. A read error may produce the germline difference seen at one junction end. CDR3 size: 12 residues. Per the germline V gene, CDR1 is DFQATT and CDR2 is SNEGSKA (reference sequence). There were TCR beta CDR3 regions amplified from RNA transcripts. HTBI primers were employed in a first-round RT-PCR of the TCR CDR3. MiXCR, applied by TCRdb to the multiplex PCR reads, yields one record per CDR3 protein. Counted here are around 300,000 distinct CDR3 sequences, approximately 15% occurring once; the ten biggest clones make up around 25%.

The chain combines TRBV20-1 with TRBJ2-3; D possibly corresponds to TRBD2 (5 bases). The clonotype comes from a young woman with Graves' hyperthyroidism. The sequencing sample was made of blood. The DNA for the CDR3 is TGCAGTGCCAGAGGGCCCCCAGATACGCAGTATTTT. This translates into CSARGPPDTQYF.